One TCR beta chain is described in this entry. Its cognate antigen is unknown. PCR primers comprised 60 Vbeta and 13 Jbeta primers. Profiling relied on immunoSEQ multiplex PCR, and the TCRdb table lists in-frame clones only, not all of them. The sample shows about 150,000 clones, approximately 74% of them seen only once. V lost 5 bases and J lost 8; bases outside the gene matches: 14. In germline, CDR1 is MNHEY, CDR2 SMNVEV (reference sequence). The CDR3 has 16 amino acids. The data stem from a study of cytomegalovirus exposure and HLA in healthy donors. General study points: A later analysis associated 15,000 or so TCR beta sequences with HLA alleles at a 0.05 false discovery rate.

The sequence was obtained from a man aged 25-45 years in good health and CMV-seronegative. Sequencing was done on a sample of PBMCs. J is TRBJ2-1 and V is TRBV27; 8 nucleotides agree with TRBD2. CDR3 sequence: CASSPSFGGAGDEQFF. The CDR3 coding sequence is TGTGCCAGCAGTCCTTCGTTCGGGGGGGCCGGGGATGAGCAGTTCTTC.